What follows describes a single T cell receptor beta chain. The antigen remains undetermined. V lost 6 bases, J lost 5 bases, and 20 bases lay in between. This CDR3 is 15 amino acids long. Germline V gene sequence: CDR1 MDHEN, CDR2 SYDVKM. The sample comes from a study of cytomegalovirus exposure and HLA in healthy donors. Study-wide findings and caveats: A link between a missense DCLRE1C variant and TCR beta V- and J-gene trimming emerged from a later analysis.

The primer mix had 60 Vbeta and 13 Jbeta primers. Here immunoSEQ multiplex PCR was the method, and the copy in TCRdb shows in-frame clones only, minus some. Seen here are 110,000 to 150,000 clones, around 75% observed once, and the top ten hold roughly 1.8%. Sample: PBMCs. The receptor was derived from a woman in her thirties or forties in good health and CMV-seronegative. The rearrangement joins TRBV28 to TRBJ2-7; D possibly corresponds to TRBD2 (6 bases). Here the CDR3 reads CASSSGGLPRDEQYF. DNA for the CDR3: TGTGCCAGCAGCTCTGGTGGACTACCCAGGGACGAGCAGTACTTC.